A single sample gave rise to the 29 T cell receptor beta chains below, sequenced in a study of shared clonotypes between healthy human individuals (dated by TCRdb to 2020 to 2022). Library preparation employed the immunoSEQ multiplex PCR assay. Sourced from immuneACCESS, this table was stored by TCRdb with only in-frame sequences that have V and J called. A share of the clones is absent; for the studies checked, an unresolved V gene accounts for under half, and the remainder has no known explanation. In this sample the table shows roughly 760,000 clones, around 67% of which occur a single time. Under 2% of the sample belongs to the ten largest clones. The sequenced sample consisted of memory CD4+ T cells sorted from blood. The label giving this sample's cell subset or site can be read as: CD45RA-negative fraction. Source of these receptors: a woman in her 30s in good health.

This clone has only a few counts. V and J are TRBV7-8 and TRBJ2-2; perhaps TRBD1 as D (6 bases). The CDR3 sequence is 17 residues long. V gave up 1 base and J gave up 1 base, with 13 bases separating them. Looked up from germline, CDR1 is SGHVS and CDR2 is FQNEAQ. The CDR3 is CASSLDFAQGNTGELFF. CDR3 DNA: TGTGCCAGCAGCTTAGATTTCGCACAGGGGAACACCGGGGAGCTGTTTTTT.

This clone was observed once. This chain connects TRBV29-1 to TRBJ2-1; 9 positions agree with TRBD2. In germline, CDR1 is SQVTM, CDR2 ANQGSEA. With 8 bases clipped from V and 7 bases from J, the junction kept 12 bases outside the gene matches. The CDR3 has 14 residues. In nucleotides, the CDR3 is TGCAGCCTAAACCGGTGGCGGGAGGGGAATGAGCAGTTCTTC. Its protein is CSLNRWREGNEQFF.

V usage is TRBV11-2 and J usage is TRBJ2-7; D possibly corresponds to TRBD2 (5 bases). The V and J ends lost 5 bases and 0 bases respectively, with 8 bases between them. The CDR3 sequence is 13 residues long. Germline V lookup: CDR1 SGHAT, CDR2 FQNNGV. CDR3 sequence: CASSPRVSYEQYF. The CDR3 nucleotides are TGTGCCAGCAGCCCGCGGGTCTCCTACGAGCAGTACTTC.

The rearrangement joins TRBV9 to TRBJ1-6; D remains unclear. Per germline, CDR1 SGDLS and CDR2 YYNGEE. V lost 3 bases to trimming and J lost 10 bases, with 20 bases between them. This CDR3 has 16 residues. The CDR3 loop reads CASSESGSHGRSPLHF. The CDR3 coding sequence is TGTGCCAGCAGCGAGTCGGGGTCCCACGGGCGGTCACCCCTCCACTTT.

This rearrangement joins TRBV19 to TRBJ1-5, with 8 bases matching TRBD1. Trimming took 4 bases from V and 1 from J; bases not matched to a gene: 6. The CDR3 is 16 amino acids. The germline V gene has CDR1 LNHDA and CDR2 SQIVND (reference sequence). The CDR3 loop reads CASSTLRGPSNQPQHF. In nucleotides, the CDR3 is TGTGCCAGTAGTACCCTCAGGGGGCCGAGCAATCAGCCCCAGCATTTT.

Points on this clone: Other DNA sequences in this specimen translate into the identical CDR3. The V gene is TRBV5-1, the J gene TRBJ2-2; D tentatively reads TRBD1 or TRBD2 (5 bases each). Germline CDR1 is SGHRS and CDR2 is YFSETQ. This CDR3 has 14 amino acids. V gave up 0 bases and J gave up 5 bases, with 8 bases separating them. In DNA form, the CDR3 reads TGCGCCAGCAGCTTGGGAGGGGAGACCGGGGAGCTGTTTTTT. It specifies CASSLGGETGELFF.

The J gene is TRBJ1-1, the V gene TRBV7-9, with 11 bases matching TRBD1. With 5 bases clipped from V and 0 bases from J, the junction kept 11 bases outside the gene matches. The CDR3 spans 18 residues. Per the germline V gene, CDR1 is SEHNR and CDR2 is FQNEAQ (reference sequence). CDR3 sequence (DNA): TGTGCCAGCAGCCCACAGCCGGGGACAGGGGGAGTGAACACTGAAGCTTTCTTT. Translating it yields CASSPQPGTGGVNTEAFF.

There are a few counts of this clone. The V gene is TRBV2, the J gene TRBJ2-7, with TRBD2 matching 11 bases. The CDR3 is 17 amino acids. With 4 bases clipped from V and 2 bases from J, the junction kept 10 bases outside the gene matches. Germline CDR1 SNHLY, CDR2 FYNNEI. The CDR3 coding sequence is TGTGCCAGCAGTGCCCATAGCGGGAGGGCTCGTCCCTACGAGCAGTACTTC. Translation: CASSAHSGRARPYEQYF.

The chain links TRBV4-1 to TRBJ2-7, with 9 bases aligning to TRBD2. There are 14 residues in the CDR3. The germline CDR1 and CDR2 sequences are MGHRA and YSYEKL. V was clipped by 2 bases and J by 7 bases; unmatched bases: 6. CDR3 in DNA: TGCGCCAGCAGCCAAATAGCGGGAGTTGGGGAGCAGTACTTC. This sequence encodes CASSQIAGVGEQYF.

This clone was observed a handful of times. This chain's CDR3 is CASSPIAGNNEQFF. CDR3 bases: TGTGCCAGCAGTCCAATAGCGGGTAACAATGAGCAGTTCTTC. J is TRBJ2-1 and V is TRBV27; 7 positions match TRBD2. CDR1 and CDR2 from the germline V gene are MNHEY and SMNVEV (reference sequence). The CDR3 is made up of 14 amino acids. Trimming cost V 5 bases and J 5 bases; bases outside gene matches: 6.

This chain connects TRBV28 to TRBJ1-5; TRBD1 agrees at 8 bases. Germline loops: CDR1 MDHEN, CDR2 SYDVKM. Losses at the gene ends were 5 bases for V and 4 bases for J; bases not matched to a gene: 7. The CDR3 has 15 residues. CDR3 sequence: CASSPPGQVNQPQHF. In nucleotides, the CDR3 is TGTGCCAGCAGTCCTCCGGGACAGGTAAATCAGCCCCAGCATTTT.

CDR3 in DNA: TGTGCCACCAGCAGGGAGGTGGGGAGGGGGCTCCCCTACGAGCAGTACTTC. It codes for CATSREVGRGLPYEQYF. The J gene is TRBJ2-7, the V gene TRBV15; TRBD1 or TRBD2 may be the D gene (7 bases each). CDR3 size: 17 residues. The germline CDR1 and CDR2 sequences are LNHNV and YYDKDF (reference sequence). V was clipped by 3 bases and J by 2 bases, with 20 bases between them.

The chain uses TRBV5-4 and TRBJ2-3, with 7 nucleotides matching TRBD2. CDR3 length: 16 amino acids. V shed 0 bases and J 2 bases; nucleotides not matched to a gene: 6. Germline CDR1 SGHNT, CDR2 YYREEE (reference sequence). CDR3 nucleotide sequence: TGTGCCAGCAGCTTGGGTCTAGCGGATTTCACAGATACGCAGTATTTT. Translating gives CASSLGLADFTDTQYF.

The chain joins TRBV29-1 to TRBJ2-5; 7 bases are shared with TRBD2. The CDR3 has 12 residues. The germline gives CDR1 SQVTM, CDR2 ANQGSEA. J lost 7 bases, V lost 8 bases, and 10 bases had no gene match. CDR3 sequence reads: CSQLGEGATQYF. CDR3 coding DNA: TGCAGCCAGCTAGGGGAGGGAGCGACCCAGTACTTC.

This rearrangement joins TRBV27 to TRBJ2-5, with 11 bases fitting TRBD1. CDR1 is MNHEY, CDR2 SMNVEV, per germline (reference sequence). The CDR3 consists of 17 residues. The ends lost 4 bases at V and 4 bases at J; junction bases unmatched: 11. The CDR3 DNA reads TGTGCCAGCAGTTCCCTAAGGGCCGGGACAGGGGGAGAGACCCAGTACTTC. Its protein is CASSSLRAGTGGETQYF.

This clone was observed once. The V and J genes are TRBV13 and TRBJ2-7; tentative D call: TRBD2 (6 bases). Trimming pared 5 bases from V and 6 bases from J, leaving 20 bases between. The CDR3 has 15 amino acids. Germline assignment: CDR1 PRHDT and CDR2 FYEKMQ (reference sequence). CDR3 in amino acids: CASSRPLGGVGEQYF. The CDR3 region has the DNA TGTGCCAGCAGCCGCCCTTTGGGGGGAGTAGGCGAGCAGTACTTC.

This chain uses TRBV10-3 with TRBJ1-1; D is possibly TRBD1 (5 bases). The CDR3 extends over 13 amino acids. Per germline, CDR1 ENHRY and CDR2 SYGVKD. Trimming took off 11 bases at V and 0 bases at J, with 13 bases between the two ends. This chain's CDR3 is CAAQRGMNTEAFF. The CDR3 bases are TGTGCCGCCCAACGGGGCATGAACACTGAAGCTTTCTTT.

The chain employs TRBV2 and TRBJ2-2; TRBD1 agrees at 8 bases. J lost 7 bases, V lost 2 bases, and 9 bases had no gene match. The CDR3 length is 16 residues. CDR1 SNHLY and CDR2 FYNNEI come from the germline V gene. The CDR3 DNA sequence: TGTGCCAGCAGTGAAATGGGGACAGGCGTTTTCGGGGAGCTGTTTTTT. Its translation: CASSEMGTGVFGELFF.

A few counts support this clone. The J gene is TRBJ2-7, the V gene TRBV5-1, with D perhaps TRBD1 (6 bases). Trimming left V 0 bases short and J 4 bases short, with 11 bases between. The CDR3 loop spans 14 amino acids. Germline V gene lookup returns CDR1 SGHRS and CDR2 YFSETQ. CDR3 region: CASSLARTGYEQYF. CDR3 coding DNA: TGCGCCAGCAGCTTGGCCAGAACAGGGTACGAGCAGTACTTC.

On this clone itself: Since a much larger clone is just one base distant, this may be a read error. The chain combines TRBV5-1 with TRBJ2-1; TRBD2 aligns across 7 bases. Germline V gene lookup returns CDR1 SGHRS and CDR2 YFSETQ. V lost 3 bases, J lost 0 bases, and 0 bases stayed unmatched. CDR3 length equals 14 residues. This CDR3 is CASSWDYSYNEQFF. The CDR3 nucleotides are TGCGCCAGCAGCTGGGACTACTCCTACAATGAGCAGTTCTTC.

The gene calls are TRBV25-1 and TRBJ2-5; tentatively, D is TRBD2 (6 bases). This CDR3 comprises 14 residues. V was clipped by 5 bases and J by 5 bases, with 15 bases between them. Looked up from germline, CDR1 is MGHDK and CDR2 is SYGVNS. CDR3 in DNA: TGTGCCAGCAGTTTCAGCGGAGGGTGGGAGACCCAGTACTTC. This encodes CASSFSGGWETQYF.

There are a few counts of this clone. The sample has other DNA sequences that encode this CDR3 too. The chain joins TRBV6-5 to TRBJ1-1; perhaps TRBD1 as D (5 bases). Germline V lookup: CDR1 MNHEY, CDR2 SVGAGI. The CDR3 contains 14 residues. Trimming shortened V by 6 bases and J by 1 base, and 12 bases separated the two germline ends. The CDR3 sequence: CASSDNQGNTEAFF. In DNA form, the CDR3 reads TGTGCCAGCAGCGACAACCAGGGGAACACTGAAGCTTTCTTT.

The V call is TRBV9, the J call TRBJ2-3; tentative D call: TRBD2 (5 bases). Germline-derived CDR1 and CDR2 are SGDLS and YYNGEE. The V end lost 3 bases, the J end lost 0 bases, and 14 bases lay between the germline ends. CDR3 length: 16 amino acids. The CDR3 DNA is TGTGCCAGCAGCGCCGGGGTGTCTTTTAGCACAGATACGCAGTATTTT. Encoded protein: CASSAGVSFSTDTQYF. The full variable domain, with the rest looked up from reference TRBV9 and TRBJ2-3, is DSGVTQTPKHLITATGQRVTLRCSPRSGDLSVYWYQQSLDQGLQFLIQYYNGEERAKGNILERFSAQQFPDLHSELNLSSLELGDSALYFCASSAGVSFSTDTQYFGPGTRLTVL.

This chain connects TRBV5-4 to TRBJ2-7, with unresolved D. Per germline, CDR1 SGHNT and CDR2 YYREEE (reference sequence). The germline V and J ends were trimmed by 2 bases and 0 bases, with 12 bases remaining between them. This CDR3 is 15 amino acids long. CDR3: CASSFGPVSSYEQYF. The CDR3, as DNA: TGTGCCAGCAGCTTTGGGCCGGTAAGCTCCTACGAGCAGTACTTC.

This chain joins TRBV2 and TRBJ2-2; D could derive from TRBD1 or TRBD2 (5 bases each). There are 15 residues in the CDR3. Germline CDR1 reads SNHLY; CDR2 reads FYNNEI. Trimming stripped 7 bases from V and 3 bases from J, with 15 bases between. In DNA, the CDR3 is TGTGCCAGCACCCGGGACCTCCGGGACACCGGGGAGCTGTTTTTT. The encoded protein is CASTRDLRDTGELFF.

This chain joins TRBV19 and TRBJ2-2; D is unresolved. Germline V gene lookup returns CDR1 LNHDA and CDR2 SQIVND (reference sequence). The V end was cut by 7 bases, the J end by 1 base, with 7 bases between. The CDR3 extends over 13 amino acids. The CDR3 here is CASNKENTGELFF. In DNA form, the CDR3 reads TGTGCCAGTAACAAAGAGAACACCGGGGAGCTGTTTTTT.

This clone was recorded once. The chain is built from TRBV7-9 and TRBJ2-1; D gene unclear. With 1 base removed from V and 15 bases from J, the gap between germline ends came to 13 bases. This CDR3 has 12 amino acids. Per the germline V gene, CDR1 is SEHNR and CDR2 is FQNEAQ (reference sequence). CDR3 loop: CASSLESRQRFF. DNA for the CDR3: TGTGCCAGCAGCTTAGAAAGCCGGCAGAGGTTCTTC.

The chain joins TRBV6-6 to TRBJ2-1; possible D gene TRBD2, 6 bases. This CDR3 has 12 amino acids. V was trimmed by 4 bases and J by 9 bases, leaving 10 bases between them. Germline CDR1 is MNHNY and CDR2 is SVGAGI (reference sequence). In DNA form, the CDR3 reads TGTGCCAGCAGTTCCGGGCGGGGTGAGCAGTTCTTC. It codes for CASSSGRGEQFF.

The V gene is TRBV6-1, the J gene TRBJ2-7; 9 bases line up with TRBD2. The trim removed 1 base at V and 7 bases at J, leaving 8 bases unmatched. Germline CDR1 MNHNS, CDR2 SASEGT. The length of the CDR3 is 15 residues. The CDR3 here is CASSEVAGVGGEQYF. DNA for the CDR3: TGTGCCAGCAGTGAAGTAGCGGGAGTTGGTGGTGAGCAGTACTTC.